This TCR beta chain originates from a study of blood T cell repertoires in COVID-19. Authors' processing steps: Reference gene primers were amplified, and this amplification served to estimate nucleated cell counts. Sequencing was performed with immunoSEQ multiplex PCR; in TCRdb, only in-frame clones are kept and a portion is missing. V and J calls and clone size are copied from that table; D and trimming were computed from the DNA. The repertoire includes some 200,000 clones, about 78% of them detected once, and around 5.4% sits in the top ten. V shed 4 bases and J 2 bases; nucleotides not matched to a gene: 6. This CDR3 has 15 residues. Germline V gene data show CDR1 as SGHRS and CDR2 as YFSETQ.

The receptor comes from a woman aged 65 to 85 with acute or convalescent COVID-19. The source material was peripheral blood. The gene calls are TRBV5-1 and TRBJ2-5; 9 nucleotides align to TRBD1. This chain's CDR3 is CASSPVTGGQETQYF. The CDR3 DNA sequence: TGCGCCAGCAGCCCGGTGACAGGGGGTCAAGAGACCCAGTACTTC. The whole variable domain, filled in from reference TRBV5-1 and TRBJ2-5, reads KAGVTQTPRYLIKTRGQQVTLSCSPISGHRSVSWYQQTPGQGLQFLFEYFSETQRNKGNFPGRFSGRQFSNSRSEMNVSTLELGDSALYLCASSPVTGGQETQYFGPGTRLLVL.